This TCR beta chain appears in the sequencing data of a study of blood T cells in healthy people across ages. Study-level background: With template switching, about one barcoded beta molecule was captured per two T cells.

The CDR3 spans 12 residues. V dropped 5 bases and J dropped 7 bases, with 11 bases sitting between them. This clonotype was seen more than once but under ten times. Primed by a sample-barcoded 5' primer and a J-beta primer mix, a second PCR proceeded for about 6 to 11 cycles. One entry per CDR3 protein, called by TCRdb with MiXCR from the 5' RACE reads. This table has some 1,000,000 distinct CDR3 sequences, almost 25% appearing once. These same data were also listed under a study on T cells of mothers and their children. That work states: Nine systemically healthy Caucasian donors: three mothers, six children. Relative to unrelated pairs, biologically related mother-child dyads exhibited marginally greater, non-significant overlap.

The source material was blood. The chain has TRBV12-3 or TRBV12-4 and TRBJ2-5, with D perhaps matching TRBD1 (5 bases). This sequence originates from a girl aged 2-15 years in good health. CDR3 protein: CASSDSPGTQYF. CDR3 nucleotides: TGTGCCAGCAGTGACAGCCCCGGGACCCAGTACTTC.